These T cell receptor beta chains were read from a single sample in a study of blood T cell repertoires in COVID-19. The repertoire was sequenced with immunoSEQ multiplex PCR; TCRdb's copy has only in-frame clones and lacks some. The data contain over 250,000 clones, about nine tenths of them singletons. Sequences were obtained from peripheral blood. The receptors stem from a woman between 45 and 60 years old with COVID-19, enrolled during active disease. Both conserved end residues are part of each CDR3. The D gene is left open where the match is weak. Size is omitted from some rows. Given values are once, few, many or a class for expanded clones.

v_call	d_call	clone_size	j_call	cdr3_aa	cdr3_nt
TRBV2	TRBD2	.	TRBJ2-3	CASKGVAGWPDTQYF	TGTGCCAGTAAAGGGGTAGCGGGATGGCCAGATACGCAGTATTTT
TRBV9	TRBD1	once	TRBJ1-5	CASSKETGSTLSAQHF	TGTGCCAGCAGCAAGGAGACAGGGAGTACCCTATCGGCCCAGCATTTT
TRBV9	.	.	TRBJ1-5	CASSVGVTSNQPQHF	TGTGCCAGCAGCGTAGGCGTTACGAGCAATCAGCCCCAGCATTTT
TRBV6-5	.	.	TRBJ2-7	CASSLLASYEQYF	TGTGCCAGCAGCTTACTAGCCTCCTACGAGCAGTACTTC
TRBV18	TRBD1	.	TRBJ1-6	CASSPQGARSSPLHF	TGTGCCAGCTCACCACAGGGGGCGCGGAGTTCACCCCTCCACTTT
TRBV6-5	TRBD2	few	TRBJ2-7	CASTRLAGSYEQYF	TGTGCCAGCACCCGACTAGCGGGATCCTACGAGCAGTACTTC
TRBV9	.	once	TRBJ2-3	CASSPSGDTQYF	TGTGCCAGCAGCCCCTCGGGAGATACGCAGTATTTT
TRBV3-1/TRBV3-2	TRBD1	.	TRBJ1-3	CASSQTGAGNTIYF	TGTGCCAGCAGCCAAACAGGGGCTGGAAACACCATATATTTT
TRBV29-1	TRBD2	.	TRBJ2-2	CSGRGGRTGELFF	TGCAGCGGCCGGGGGGGCAGAACCGGGGAGCTGTTTTTT
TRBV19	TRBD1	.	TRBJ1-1	CASSTDRGQYTEAFF	TGTGCCAGTAGTACGGACAGGGGGCAATACACTGAAGCTTTCTTT
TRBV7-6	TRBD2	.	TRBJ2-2	CASSLALTSGMNTGELFF	TGTGCCAGCAGCTTAGCGCTGACTAGCGGGATGAACACCGGGGAGCTGTTTTTT
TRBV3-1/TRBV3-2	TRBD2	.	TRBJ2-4	CASSPRLAGVVKNIQYF	TGTGCCAGCAGCCCGCGACTAGCGGGAGTGGTCAAAAACATTCAGTACTTC
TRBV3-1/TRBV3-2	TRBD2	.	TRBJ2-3	CASSSRLASTDTQYF	TGTGCCAGCAGCTCCCGACTAGCGTCCACAGATACGCAGTATTTT
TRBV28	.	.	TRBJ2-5	CASSLYRNSQETQYF	TGTGCCAGCAGTCTCTACAGGAACTCCCAAGAGACCCAGTACTTC
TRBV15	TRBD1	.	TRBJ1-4	CATSRGPGQTATNEKLFF	TGTGCCACCAGCAGAGGCCCGGGACAGACCGCAACTAATGAAAAACTGTTTTTT
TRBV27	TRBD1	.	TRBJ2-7	CASSTRLTGGSGEQYF	TGTGCCAGCAGTACACGGCTAACAGGGGGTTCCGGCGAGCAGTACTTC
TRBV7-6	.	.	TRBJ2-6	CASSETGFLASGANVLTF	TGTGCCAGCAGCGAAACAGGGTTCCTGGCCTCTGGGGCCAACGTCCTGACTTTC
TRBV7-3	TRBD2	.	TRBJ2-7	CASSLFLSASGSYEQYF	TGTGCCAGCAGCTTATTTCTAAGTGCTAGCGGCTCCTACGAGCAGTACTTC
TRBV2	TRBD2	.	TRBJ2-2	CATSGYTGELFF	TGTGCCACTAGCGGTTACACCGGGGAGCTGTTTTTT
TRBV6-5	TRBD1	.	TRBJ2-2	CASRPQGARGELFF	TGTGCCAGCAGACCCCAGGGGGCGCGCGGGGAGCTGTTTTTT
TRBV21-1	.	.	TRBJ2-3	CASSKGAREGRGTDTQYF	TGTGCCAGCAGCAAAGGTGCGCGGGAGGGCCGTGGCACAGATACGCAGTATTTT
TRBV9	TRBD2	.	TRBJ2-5	CASSARTSGRASQETQYF	TGTGCCAGCAGCGCTCGGACTAGCGGGAGGGCGTCCCAAGAGACCCAGTACTTC
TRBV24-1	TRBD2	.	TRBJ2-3	CATSDPGPGLAGADTQYF	TGTGCCACCAGTGACCCTGGACCGGGACTAGCGGGAGCAGATACGCAGTATTTT